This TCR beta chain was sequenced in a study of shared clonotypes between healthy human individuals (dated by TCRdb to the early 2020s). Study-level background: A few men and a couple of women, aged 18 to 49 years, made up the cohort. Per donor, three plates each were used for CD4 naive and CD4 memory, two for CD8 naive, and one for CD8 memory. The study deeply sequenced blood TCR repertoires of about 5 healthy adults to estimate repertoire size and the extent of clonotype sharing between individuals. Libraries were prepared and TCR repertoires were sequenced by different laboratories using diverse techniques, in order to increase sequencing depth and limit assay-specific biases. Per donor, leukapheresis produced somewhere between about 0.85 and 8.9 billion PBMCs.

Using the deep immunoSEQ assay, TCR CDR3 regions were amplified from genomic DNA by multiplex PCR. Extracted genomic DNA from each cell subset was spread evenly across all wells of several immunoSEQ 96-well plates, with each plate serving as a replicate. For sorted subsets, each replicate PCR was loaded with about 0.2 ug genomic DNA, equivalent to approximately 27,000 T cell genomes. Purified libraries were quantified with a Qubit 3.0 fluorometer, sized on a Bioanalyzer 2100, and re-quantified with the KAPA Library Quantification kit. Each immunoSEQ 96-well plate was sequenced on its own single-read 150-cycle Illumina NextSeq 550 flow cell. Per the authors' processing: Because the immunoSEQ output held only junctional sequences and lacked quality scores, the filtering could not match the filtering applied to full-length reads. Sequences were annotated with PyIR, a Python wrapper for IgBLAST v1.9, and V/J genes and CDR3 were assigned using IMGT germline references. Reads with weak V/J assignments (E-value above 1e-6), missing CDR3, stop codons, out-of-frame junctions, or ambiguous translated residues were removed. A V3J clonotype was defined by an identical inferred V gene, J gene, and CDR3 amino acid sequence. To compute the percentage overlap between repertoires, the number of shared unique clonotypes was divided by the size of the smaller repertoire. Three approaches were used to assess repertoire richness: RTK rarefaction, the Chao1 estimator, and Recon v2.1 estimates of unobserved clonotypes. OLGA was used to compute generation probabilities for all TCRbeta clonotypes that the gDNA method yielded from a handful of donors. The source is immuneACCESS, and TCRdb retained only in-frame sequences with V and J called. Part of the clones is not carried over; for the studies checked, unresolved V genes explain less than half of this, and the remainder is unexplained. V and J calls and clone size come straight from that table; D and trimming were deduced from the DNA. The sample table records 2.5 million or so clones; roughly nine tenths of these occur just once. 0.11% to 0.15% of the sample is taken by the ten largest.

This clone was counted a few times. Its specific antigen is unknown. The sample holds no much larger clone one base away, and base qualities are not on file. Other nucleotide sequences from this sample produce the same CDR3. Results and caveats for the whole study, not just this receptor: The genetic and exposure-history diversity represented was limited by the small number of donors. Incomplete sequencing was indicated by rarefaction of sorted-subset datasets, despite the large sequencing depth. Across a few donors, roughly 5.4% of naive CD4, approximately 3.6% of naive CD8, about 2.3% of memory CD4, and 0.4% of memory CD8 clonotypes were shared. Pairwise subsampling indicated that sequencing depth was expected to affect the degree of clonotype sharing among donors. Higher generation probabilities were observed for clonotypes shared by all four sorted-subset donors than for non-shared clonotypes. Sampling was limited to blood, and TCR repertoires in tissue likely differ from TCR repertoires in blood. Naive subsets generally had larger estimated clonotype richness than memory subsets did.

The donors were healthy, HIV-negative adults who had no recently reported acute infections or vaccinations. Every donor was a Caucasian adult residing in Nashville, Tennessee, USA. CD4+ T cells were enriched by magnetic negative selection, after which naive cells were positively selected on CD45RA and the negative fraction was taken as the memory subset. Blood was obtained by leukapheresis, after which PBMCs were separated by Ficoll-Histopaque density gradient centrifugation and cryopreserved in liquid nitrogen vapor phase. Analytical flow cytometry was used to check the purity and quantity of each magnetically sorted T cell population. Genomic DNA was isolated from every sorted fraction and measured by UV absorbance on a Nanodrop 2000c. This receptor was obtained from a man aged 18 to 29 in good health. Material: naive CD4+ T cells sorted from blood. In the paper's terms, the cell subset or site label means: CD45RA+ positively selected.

The CDR3: CAWSVKGNTEAFF. The sequenced DNA is TGTGCCTGGAGTGTAAAGGGGAACACTGAAGCTTTCTTT. The V and J segments used are TRBV30 and TRBJ1-1; no D segment can be confidently identified. The germline V gene (reference sequence) yields GTSNPN for CDR1 and SVGIG for CDR2. Counted from cysteine to phenylalanine, this CDR3 has 13 amino acids. The entry retains the CDR3 DNA only, 39 bases that are in frame from base 1. The V and J ends are trimmed by 0 bases and 1 base, leaving 6 bases between them.